The next 27 T cell receptor beta chains were all read from a single sample in a study of T cells after yellow fever vaccination. MiXCR, run by TCRdb on the 5' RACE reads, gives a single entry per CDR3 protein. Altogether hundreds of thousands of distinct CDR3 sequences are present, around 3.6% being singletons, with the ten largest covering less than 25%. This sample comprised PBMCs, obtained on the day of the yellow fever booster vaccination. The receptors derive from a man aged 18 to 30 who received the YFV17D yellow fever vaccine.

This clonotype was observed at least ten times. The chain uses TRBV7-2 and TRBJ1-2, with D unclear. Germline V gene data show CDR1 as SGHTA and CDR2 as FQGNSA. This CDR3 is 15 amino acids long. Trimming took 5 bases from V and 0 from J, leaving 13 bases between them. In nucleotides, the CDR3 is TGTGCCAGCAGCCTTGAGGGCCGCCCTAACTATGGCTACACCTTC. It yields the protein CASSLEGRPNYGYTF.

This clonotype was counted ten times or more. Written as DNA, the CDR3 is TGTGCCAGCAGCCTACTAGCGGGGGCCGGGGAGCTGTTTTTT. It codes for CASSLLAGAGELFF. This rearrangement joins TRBV7-2 to TRBJ2-2, with 11 nucleotides matching TRBD2. The CDR3 loop spans 14 amino acids. The V segment lost 5 bases and the J segment 6 bases; nucleotides outside the gene matches: 2. Looked up from germline, CDR1 is SGHTA and CDR2 is FQGNSA.

J is TRBJ1-5 and V is TRBV12-3 or TRBV12-4; TRBD1 matches at 9 bases. This CDR3 has 14 amino acids. V was pared by 3 bases and J by 6 bases, with 3 bases of the junction left unmatched. The CDR3 loop is CASSFGTGTQPQHF. The DNA for the CDR3 is TGTGCCAGCAGTTTTGGGACAGGGACTCAGCCCCAGCATTTT.

The J gene is TRBJ1-1, the V gene TRBV10-3; weak D call: TRBD1 (5 bases). Germline V gives CDR1 ENHRY, CDR2 SYGVKD. V was clipped by 3 bases and J by 6 bases, with 14 bases between them. The CDR3 is 14 residues long. For the CDR3, the DNA is TGTGCCATCAGTGATCCGCCATCGGGGCCTGAAGCTTTCTTT. Residues: CAISDPPSGPEAFF.

This clonotype was seen at least ten times. The CDR3: CASSPGPPDGYTF. CDR3 bases: TGTGCCAGCAGCCCAGGGCCTCCGGATGGCTACACCTTC. The rearrangement links TRBV7-9 to TRBJ1-2; tentative D call: TRBD1 (5 bases). Trimming removed 5 bases at V and 6 bases at J, with 13 bases between. The CDR3 has 13 amino acids. Germline V gene sequence: CDR1 SEHNR, CDR2 FQNEAQ (reference sequence).

This sequence joins TRBV25-1 and TRBJ2-7; weak D call: TRBD2 (6 bases). This CDR3 contains 12 residues. The germline V gene has CDR1 MGHDK and CDR2 SYGVNS. Trimming left V 3 bases short and J 4 bases short, with 7 bases between. The DNA of the CDR3 is TGTGCCAGCAGTGAGCGGGGATACGAGCAGTACGTC. As protein: CASSERGYEQYV.

This clonotype came up many times. The J gene is TRBJ2-5, the V gene TRBV20-1; the D gene is possibly TRBD2 (5 bases). Trimming shortened V by 6 bases and J by 5 bases, and 22 bases separated the two germline ends. In germline, CDR1 is DFQATT, CDR2 SNEGSKA (reference sequence). The CDR3 is 15 amino acids. The CDR3 DNA is TGCAGTGCCCATCCGCCCGGTTATAGGGAGGAGACCCAGTACTTC. This gives the protein CSAHPPGYREETQYF.

This clonotype was seen repeatedly, ten times or more. The V and J genes are TRBV20-1 and TRBJ2-7; 7 nucleotides align to TRBD1. Germline CDR1 is DFQATT and CDR2 is SNEGSKA (reference sequence). V was pared by 6 bases and J by 5 bases, with 7 bases of the junction left unmatched. This CDR3 is 12 amino acids long. This CDR3 is CSAPKQGDEQYF. The CDR3, as DNA: TGCAGTGCACCGAAGCAGGGGGACGAGCAGTACTTC.

There are many counts of this clonotype. This chain links TRBV5-1 with TRBJ2-1; TRBD1 might be the D (6 bases). The CDR3 consists of 15 residues. Germline assignment: CDR1 SGHRS and CDR2 YFSETQ. Trimming pared 5 bases from V and 1 base from J, leaving 13 bases between. The CDR3: CASSSATGSYNEQFF. CDR3 in DNA: TGCGCCAGCAGTAGTGCCACAGGGTCCTACAATGAGCAGTTCTTC.

To note about this clonotype: A read error may explain this, as a much larger clone is one base away. This chain uses TRBV5-1 with TRBJ2-2; possible D gene TRBD2, 6 bases. Germline V CDR1 and CDR2: SGHRS, YFSETQ. The CDR3 length is 19 residues. This chain's CDR3 is CASSLQWLGGRTNTGELYF. CDR3 sequence (DNA): TGCGCCAGCAGCTTGCAATGGCTGGGGGGACGGACGAACACCGGGGAGCTGTATTTT.

In its sample, this clonotype was seen many times. The V call is TRBV25-1, the J call TRBJ2-5; D might be TRBD1 or TRBD2, each matching 5 bases. Trimming pared 4 bases from V and 5 bases from J, leaving 14 bases between. This CDR3 has 14 residues. Germline lookup yields CDR1 MGHDK and CDR2 SYGVNS. The CDR3 region has the DNA TGTGCCAGCAGTGGTCGGGACCAAGGGGAGACCCAGTACTTC. Translating gives CASSGRDQGETQYF.

This clonotype was counted ten times or more. The J gene is TRBJ2-3, the V gene TRBV20-1; 8 nucleotides agree with TRBD2. The CDR3 sequence is 13 residues long. CDR1 is DFQATT and CDR2 is SNEGSKA in the germline V gene (reference sequence). This CDR3 is CRIGGASTDTQYF. The CDR3 DNA reads as TGCAGGATCGGGGGGGCCAGCACAGATACGCAGTATTTT.

The chain is built from TRBV20-1 and TRBJ1-6; D gene uncertain. Trimming left V 3 bases short and J 7 bases short, with 13 bases between. Germline V gives CDR1 DFQATT, CDR2 SNEGSKA (reference sequence). The CDR3 length is 14 residues. The CDR3 DNA follows: TGCAGTGCTAGGGACCCGGGTCTGAATTCACCCCTCCACTTT. Residues: CSARDPGLNSPLHF.

V is TRBV2 and J is TRBJ2-3; D possibly uses TRBD1 or TRBD2 (5 bases each). The germline V and J ends were trimmed by 8 bases and 3 bases, with 9 bases remaining between them. The CDR3 runs 12 residues. Germline V gene data show CDR1 as SNHLY and CDR2 as FYNNEI. As DNA, the CDR3 is TGTGCCAGCCAAGAGGGGACAGATACGCAGTATTTT. This gives the protein CASQEGTDTQYF.

The sample holds many counts of this clonotype. This chain links TRBV7-6 with TRBJ2-1; 14 nucleotides match TRBD2. The CDR3 spans 17 residues. J gave up 6 bases and V 5 bases, and 9 bases lay outside the gene matches. Per the germline V gene, CDR1 is SGHVS and CDR2 is FNYEAQ. The CDR3 loop is CASSDPGTSGGFNEQFF. DNA for the CDR3: TGTGCCAGCAGCGATCCCGGGACTAGCGGGGGTTTCAATGAGCAGTTCTTC.

V and J are TRBV5-5 and TRBJ1-2, with 8 positions matching TRBD1. Per germline, CDR1 SGHKS and CDR2 YYEKEE (reference sequence). Unmatched junction bases numbered 8, after V lost 0 bases and J lost 13 bases. The CDR3 runs 13 residues. CDR3 loop: CASSLESQGGLTF. The DNA for the CDR3 is TGTGCCAGCAGCTTGGAGTCACAGGGGGGCCTCACCTTC.

This clonotype appeared a few times. The chain carries TRBV7-2 and TRBJ2-7; tentatively, D is TRBD1 or TRBD2 (5 bases each). Deletions cut 5 bases from V and 3 bases from J, with 11 bases between. The length of the CDR3 is 13 residues. Germline CDR1 is SGHTA and CDR2 is FQGNSA. CDR3 sequence (DNA): TGTGCCAGCAGCCCCCGGGACGGCTACGAGCAGTACTTC. It codes for CASSPRDGYEQYF.

The chain uses TRBV10-3 and TRBJ2-1; 9 positions match TRBD2. This CDR3 region has 15 residues. J lost 6 bases, V lost 8 bases, and 11 bases had no gene match. CDR1 is ENHRY and CDR2 is SYGVKD in the germline V gene. The CDR3 spells CAISRAGGLSNEQFF. For the CDR3, the DNA is TGTGCCATCTCACGGGCGGGGGGGCTTAGCAATGAGCAGTTCTTC.

This chain uses TRBV4-2 with TRBJ2-5; no reliable D call. Trimming took off 1 base at V and 2 bases at J, with 11 bases between the two ends. The CDR3 is made up of 15 amino acids. Per the germline V gene, CDR1 is LGHNA and CDR2 is YNFKEQ. This chain's CDR3 is CASSQGSPEQETQYF. The CDR3 DNA follows: TGTGCCAGCAGCCAAGGGTCGCCAGAGCAAGAGACCCAGTACTTC.

The chain employs TRBV4-3 and TRBJ2-5; D unclear. Trimming removed 0 bases at V and 2 bases at J, with 10 bases between. There are 15 residues in the CDR3. Germline V gives CDR1 LGHNA, CDR2 YSLEER. CDR3 residues: CASSQDRTKQETQYF. CDR3 nucleotide sequence: TGCGCCAGCAGCCAAGATCGGACCAAACAAGAGACCCAGTACTTC.

This clonotype was picked up many times. J is TRBJ2-2 and V is TRBV7-9; TRBD1 or TRBD2 may be the D gene (6 bases each). Germline CDR1 is SEHNR and CDR2 is FQNEAQ (reference sequence). The V and J ends lost 5 bases and 4 bases respectively, with 17 bases between them. The CDR3 loop spans 16 amino acids. CDR3 bases: TGTGCCAGCAGCCCAGAGGATCGGGGGCTCACCGGGGAGCTGTTTTTT. As protein: CASSPEDRGLTGELFF.

The chain combines TRBV15 with TRBJ1-1; a possible D gene is TRBD1 (5 bases). The V and J ends lost 0 bases and 1 base respectively, with 9 bases between them. The CDR3 spans 15 residues. From germline, CDR1 is LNHNV and CDR2 YYDKDF (reference sequence). In nucleotides, the CDR3 is TGTGCCACCAGCAGAGACGGACACGGGAACACTGAAGCTTTCTTT. Translation: CATSRDGHGNTEAFF.

This clonotype was seen repeatedly, ten times or more. The chain is built from TRBV7-2 and TRBJ2-7, with 9 bases fitting TRBD1. Germline V lookup: CDR1 SGHTA, CDR2 FQGNSA. The CDR3 extends over 15 amino acids. Trimming took 4 bases from V and 0 from J; bases not matched to a gene: 4. DNA for the CDR3: TGTGCCAGCAGCTGGGACAGGGCAAGCTCCTACGAGCAGTACTTC. Translating gives CASSWDRASSYEQYF.

The V call is TRBV7-2, the J call TRBJ2-2; D gene uncertain. Germline assignment: CDR1 SGHTA and CDR2 FQGNSA. The V end lost 0 bases, the J end lost 7 bases, and 6 bases lay between the germline ends. This CDR3 is built from 13 residues. The CDR3 coding sequence is TGTGCCAGCAGCTTAGCTCTTGGCGGGGAGCTGTTTTTT. Amino acid sequence: CASSLALGGELFF.

This clonotype showed up many times. This rearrangement joins TRBV5-1 to TRBJ2-3; 9 bases map to TRBD2. Germline loops: CDR1 SGHRS, CDR2 YFSETQ. This CDR3 spans 15 amino acids. J was trimmed by 2 bases and V by 2 bases; bases with no gene match: 3. CDR3 DNA sequence: TGCGCCAGCAGCTTTCTAGCGGGGACCACAGATACGCAGTATTTT. Its protein product is CASSFLAGTTDTQYF.

CDR3 nucleotides: TGCGCCAGCAGCTGGGCGGGGAGCTCCTACAATGAGCAGTTCTTC. This encodes CASSWAGSSYNEQFF. The V gene is TRBV5-1, the J gene TRBJ2-1; possibly TRBD2 for D (6 bases). Germline CDR1 is SGHRS and CDR2 is YFSETQ. Trimming cost V 3 bases and J 0 bases, with 10 bases left between them. The CDR3 is 15 amino acids.

The chain links TRBV24-1 to TRBJ2-2, with D possibly matching TRBD2 (5 bases). Germline CDR1 is KGHDR and CDR2 is SFDVKD. V gave up 4 bases and J gave up 7 bases, with 9 bases separating them. The CDR3 totals 13 residues. The CDR3 coding sequence is TGTGCCACCAGTGAACCGGGGTTCGGGGAGCTGTTTTTT. It specifies CATSEPGFGELFF.